The clone carrying this T cell receptor beta chain has a single count. This record belongs to a study of technical replicates of blood from a handful of donors. Assay used: immunoSEQ multiplex PCR; TCRdb lists only in-frame clones, some missing. The table has about 70,000 clones, around 90% seen once; the top ten hold 0.41%. Germline assignment: CDR1 SGHRS and CDR2 YFSETQ. The CDR3 consists of 16 residues. Trimming shortened V by 4 bases and J by 0 bases, and 15 bases separated the two germline ends. This TCR was sampled from a human donor in good health. The sample comprised T cells isolated from PBMCs. The gene calls are TRBV5-1 and TRBJ2-3; possible D gene TRBD1, 6 bases. DNA of the CDR3: TGCGCCAGCAGCACAGGGCCCTTGGGTAGCACAGATACGCAGTATTTT. Its protein product is CASSTGPLGSTDTQYF.